This TCR beta chain was observed in a study of blood T cell repertoires in COVID-19. For the study at large: Specimens from acute and convalescent COVID-19 originated in the United States, Italy and Spain. PBMCs, B-cell-depleted T cells, or T cells provided the cDNA or gDNA that made up the material.

Authors' analysis steps: Reference gene primer amplification gave estimated nucleated cell counts. The data were produced by immunoSEQ multiplex PCR, yet TCRdb's version contains in-frame clones alone and is incomplete. V and J calls and clone size are those listed in that table; D and trimming were worked out from the DNA. The sample contains about 120,000 clones, about four fifths of which appear only once. The V gene lost 6 bases and the J gene lost 2 bases, with 27 bases spanning the gap. The CDR3 has 19 residues. Germline V gene lookup returns CDR1 MNHNY and CDR2 SVGAGI (reference sequence). This receptor was taken from a human donor in a cohort sampled during active COVID-19. V gene TRBV6-6 combines with J gene TRBJ2-3, with D possibly being TRBD2 (7 bases). Source material: peripheral blood. CDR3 sequence reads: CASSSPEGGARSLTDTQYF. For the CDR3, the DNA is TGTGCCAGCAGCTCCCCCGAGGGGGGGGCGCGGTCCCTCACAGATACGCAGTATTTT.